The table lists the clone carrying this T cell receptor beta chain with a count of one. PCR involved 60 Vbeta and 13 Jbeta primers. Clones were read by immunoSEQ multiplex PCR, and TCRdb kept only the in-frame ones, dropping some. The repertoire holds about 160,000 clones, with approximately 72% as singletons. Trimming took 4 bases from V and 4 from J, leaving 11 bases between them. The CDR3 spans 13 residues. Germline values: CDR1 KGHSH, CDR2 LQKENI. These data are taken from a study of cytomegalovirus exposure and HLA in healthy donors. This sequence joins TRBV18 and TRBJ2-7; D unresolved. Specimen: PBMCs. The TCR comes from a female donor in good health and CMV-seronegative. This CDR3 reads CASSRQEYYEQYF. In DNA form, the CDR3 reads TGTGCCAGCTCACGGCAGGAATATTACGAGCAGTACTTC.